This TCR beta chain was sequenced for a study of beta chain features in type 1 diabetes. Study-level findings and limits: TCRB CDR3s from Type 1 diabetes patients were moderately but significantly shorter in all four CD4+ subsets.

Every isolated RNA sample was fully reverse transcribed, so sequencing captured expressed TCRB transcripts. The data were produced by immunoSEQ multiplex PCR, yet TCRdb's version contains in-frame clones alone and is incomplete. The table includes about 160,000 clones, 8% to 8.5% detected once. The CDR3 sequence is 14 residues long. The germline V gene has CDR1 SEHNR and CDR2 FQNEAQ (reference sequence). V gave up 2 bases and J gave up 6 bases, with 10 bases separating them. Remarks on this clone: Its antigen is as yet unknown.

The TCR sequence derives from a woman aged 18-35 years with type 1 diabetes. The rearrangement joins TRBV7-9 to TRBJ2-2, with D uncertain. The sequenced material came from central memory CD4+ T cells from blood. CDR3 amino acids: CASSLPRLSGELFF. The CDR3 nucleotides are TGTGCCAGCAGCTTACCCAGGCTCTCCGGGGAGCTGTTTTTT.